What follows are 23 T cell receptor beta chains derived from one specimen sequenced in a study of blood T cell repertoires in COVID-19. Libraries were prepared by immunoSEQ multiplex PCR; TCRdb keeps only in-frame clonotypes and omits some of them. Among some 300,000 clones listed, around 86% were seen once. The sequenced sample was PBMCs or T cells enriched from blood (not recorded which). Receptors were obtained from a man aged 25 to 40 who had recovered from COVID-19.

The V and J genes are TRBV2 and TRBJ1-1; D remains ambiguous. V shed 7 bases and J shed 6 bases, with 9 bases lying between them. Germline V gives CDR1 SNHLY, CDR2 FYNNEI. The CDR3 contains 11 residues. The CDR3 reads CASITRSEAFF. The CDR3 DNA follows: TGTGCCAGCATCACCCGGTCTGAAGCTTTCTTT.

The chain recombines TRBV25-1 with TRBJ1-2; 7 nucleotides align to TRBD1. With V trimmed by 3 bases and J by 3 bases, 7 bases remained unmatched. The CDR3 is made up of 15 amino acids. CDR1 and CDR2 from the germline V gene are MGHDK and SYGVNS. The CDR3 nucleotides are TGTGCCAGCAGTGATTACGCCGGGACAGACTATGGCTACACCTTC. Protein sequence: CASSDYAGTDYGYTF.

The chain couples TRBV5-1 to TRBJ2-2, with D tentatively TRBD1 (5 bases). This CDR3 is built from 13 residues. Germline CDR1 and CDR2: SGHRS and YFSETQ. V lost 9 bases, J lost 4 bases, and 13 bases lay in between. The CDR3 loop reads CATNSGITGELFF. The CDR3 DNA reads as TGCGCCACAAACTCAGGGATCACCGGGGAGCTGTTTTTT.

The gene calls are TRBV7-9 and TRBJ1-2, with 7 nucleotides matching TRBD1. From germline, CDR1 is SEHNR and CDR2 FQNEAQ (reference sequence). With 5 bases clipped from V and 2 bases from J, the junction kept 5 bases outside the gene matches. The CDR3 sequence is 14 residues long. The CDR3 region has the DNA TGTGCCAGCAGCGCTCCGGGACAGAACTATGGCTACACCTTC. It specifies CASSAPGQNYGYTF. Full variable domain (remainder filled in from reference TRBV7-9 and TRBJ1-2): DTGVSQNPRHKITKRGQNVTFRCDPISEHNRLYWYRQTLGQGPEFLTYFQNEAQLEKSRLLSDRFSAERPKGSFSTLEIQRTEQGDSAMYLCASSAPGQNYGYTFGSGTRLTVV.

The chain combines TRBV5-1 with TRBJ1-1; 7 bases are a match to TRBD1. The CDR3 consists of 12 residues. Germline values: CDR1 SGHRS, CDR2 YFSETQ. V shed 5 bases, J shed 8 bases, and the junction held 6 bases outside the gene matches. CDR3 amino acids: CASRTGTDEAFF. CDR3 bases: TGCGCCAGCAGAACCGGGACAGACGAAGCTTTCTTT.

This clone was seen once. This chain joins TRBV5-4 and TRBJ1-2; D may be TRBD1 (5 bases). The ends were cut back, 4 bases at V and 1 base at J, with 11 bases in the middle. The CDR3 sequence is 14 residues long. The germline gives CDR1 SGHNT, CDR2 YYREEE (reference sequence). The CDR3 coding sequence is TGTGCCAGCAGCCCCGCGGGGGTTAACTATGGCTACACCTTC. Its translation: CASSPAGVNYGYTF.

CDR3 sequence: CASSLAGGHNEQFF. The CDR3 nucleotides read TGTGCCAGCAGCTTAGCGGGAGGGCACAATGAGCAGTTCTTC. V usage is TRBV7-9 and J usage is TRBJ2-1; 7 bases line up with TRBD2. The CDR3 extends over 14 amino acids. J was trimmed by 5 bases and V by 0 bases; bases with no gene match: 1. CDR1 is SEHNR, CDR2 FQNEAQ, per germline (reference sequence).

V and J are TRBV6-2 or TRBV6-3 and TRBJ2-1; 14 bases align to TRBD2. J was trimmed by 5 bases and V by 2 bases; bases with no gene match: 14. Germline V lookup: CDR1 MNHEY, CDR2 SVGEGT. The CDR3 length is 20 residues. The CDR3 region is CASSYSYAGTSGSRNNEQFF. CDR3 sequence (DNA): TGTGCCAGCAGTTACAGTTACGCCGGGACTAGCGGGAGTCGCAACAATGAGCAGTTCTTC.

This rearrangement joins TRBV6-5 to TRBJ1-1, with D perhaps matching TRBD1 (6 bases). The CDR3 spans 12 residues. Germline CDR1 reads MNHEY; CDR2 reads SVGAGI. V dropped 8 bases and J dropped 5 bases, with 12 bases sitting between them. CDR3 DNA sequence: TGTGCCAGCTACACAGGGCATACTGAAGCTTTCTTT. Translating it yields CASYTGHTEAFF.

This chain links TRBV24-1 with TRBJ2-2; 10 bases agree with TRBD1. The CDR3 runs 14 residues. Unmatched junction bases numbered 4, after V lost 7 bases and J lost 6 bases. CDR1 is KGHDR and CDR2 is SFDVKD in the germline V gene. CDR3 region: CATRTGQGAGELFF. CDR3 coding DNA: TGTGCCACCAGGACCGGACAGGGGGCCGGGGAGCTGTTTTTT.

The chain carries TRBV19 and TRBJ2-7, with TRBD2 matching over 15 bases. CDR3 length: 17 amino acids. Germline values: CDR1 LNHDA, CDR2 SQIVND (reference sequence). V lost 9 bases and J lost 4; bases outside the gene matches: 13. This chain's CDR3 is CASARTSGRASPYEQYF. Here the CDR3 DNA reads TGTGCCAGCGCTAGGACTAGCGGGAGGGCCTCACCGTACGAGCAGTACTTC.

The chain's CDR3 is CASSFGTGYEQYF. The DNA for the CDR3 is TGTGCCAGCAGTTTCGGGACAGGCTACGAGCAGTACTTC. The genes are TRBV12-3 or TRBV12-4 and TRBJ2-7, with TRBD1 identical over 8 bases. This CDR3 is built from 13 residues. V shed 3 bases, J shed 3 bases, and the junction held 1 base outside the gene matches.

This chain links TRBV7-9 with TRBJ2-5, with 7 nucleotides matching TRBD2. With 3 bases clipped from V and 4 bases from J, the junction kept 5 bases outside the gene matches. CDR1 and CDR2 (germline): SEHNR, FQNEAQ (reference sequence). This CDR3 spans 14 amino acids. The CDR3 loop reads CASSFGGLVETQYF. The CDR3 bases are TGTGCCAGCAGCTTCGGGGGGTTGGTAGAGACCCAGTACTTC.

The V gene is TRBV10-2, the J gene TRBJ2-5; tentatively, D is TRBD1 (6 bases). Trimming removed 11 bases from V and 1 base from J, with 14 bases in between. Germline CDR1 is WSHSY and CDR2 is SAAADI. There are 13 residues in the CDR3. The CDR3 reads CAVRQVSQETQYF. CDR3 bases: TGCGCCGTCCGACAGGTCTCCCAAGAGACCCAGTACTTC.

The genes are TRBV27 and TRBJ2-1, with D possibly TRBD1 on 6 matching bases. Trimming removed 4 bases from V and 8 bases from J, with 9 bases in between. Germline lookup yields CDR1 MNHEY and CDR2 SMNVEV (reference sequence). This CDR3 contains 12 residues. CDR3 in DNA: TGTGCCAGCAGTTACAGGGATTATGAGCAGTTCTTC. Translated: CASSYRDYEQFF.

There are a few counts of this clone. This chain uses TRBV29-1 with TRBJ2-1; a weak D match, TRBD2 (6 bases). V gave up 1 base and J gave up 9 bases, with 16 bases separating them. This CDR3 contains 14 residues. Germline V gene data show CDR1 as SQVTM and CDR2 as ANQGSEA. CDR3 DNA: TGCAGCGTTGAAGTTGGATATCGGAGGGTTGAGCAGTTCTTC. It specifies CSVEVGYRRVEQFF.

The chain has TRBV20-1 and TRBJ2-1; D perhaps matches TRBD2 (5 bases). The CDR3 runs to 10 residues. Trimming removed 5 bases at V and 8 bases at J, with 7 bases between. CDR1 and CDR2 from the germline V gene are DFQATT and SNEGSKA (reference sequence). The CDR3: CSASGYEQFF. As DNA, the CDR3 is TGCAGTGCTTCGGGATATGAGCAGTTCTTC.

The table lists this clone with a few counts. The CDR3 spells CASRDRGTYNEQFF. The CDR3 nucleotides are TGTGCCAGCAGGGACAGGGGTACGTACAATGAGCAGTTCTTC. The chain combines TRBV7-9 with TRBJ2-1; 9 bases agree with TRBD1. V lost 6 bases, J lost 4 bases, and 4 bases stayed unmatched. Germline-derived CDR1 and CDR2 are SEHNR and FQNEAQ (reference sequence). This CDR3 is built from 14 residues. The complete variable domain, with remaining parts taken from reference TRBV7-9 and TRBJ2-1, reads DTGVSQNPRHKITKRGQNVTFRCDPISEHNRLYWYRQTLGQGPEFLTYFQNEAQLEKSRLLSDRFSAERPKGSFSTLEIQRTEQGDSAMYLCASRDRGTYNEQFFGPGTRLTVL.

J is TRBJ2-3 and V is TRBV6-1; 8 bases fit TRBD2. Germline V gene lookup returns CDR1 MNHNS and CDR2 SASEGT. The CDR3 contains 16 residues. The V gene end was trimmed by 4 bases and the J gene end by 6 bases; junction bases not matched to a gene: 12. The CDR3 sequence: CASSALLADAGDTQYF. The CDR3 DNA is TGTGCCAGCAGTGCCCTACTAGCGGACGCAGGGGATACGCAGTATTTT.

The J gene is TRBJ2-7, the V gene TRBV6-5, with D perhaps matching TRBD1 (6 bases). This CDR3 comprises 13 residues. Germline V gives CDR1 MNHEY, CDR2 SVGAGI. V gave up 2 bases and J gave up 3 bases, with 8 bases separating them. CDR3 in DNA: TGTGCCAGCAGTTACCTCAGGGGCTACGAGCAGTACTTC. Translation: CASSYLRGYEQYF.

This clone was observed a few times. The chain employs TRBV7-9 and TRBJ2-5; 10 bases map to TRBD2. CDR1 and CDR2 (germline): SEHNR, FQNEAQ (reference sequence). Trimming removed 3 bases from V and 5 bases from J; junction bases left unmatched: 9. The CDR3 spans 16 residues. CDR3 sequence: CASSFVTSGAGETQYF. The DNA for the CDR3 is TGTGCCAGCAGCTTCGTTACTAGCGGGGCAGGGGAGACCCAGTACTTC.

CDR3 region: CASSLGSSGNYEQYF. CDR3 DNA sequence: TGTGCCAGCAGCTTAGGTTCTAGCGGGAACTACGAGCAGTACTTC. The gene calls are TRBV11-3 and TRBJ2-7; 9 nucleotides agree with TRBD2. CDR3 length equals 15 residues. The V gene's germline CDR1 is SGHNT and CDR2 YENEEA. V lost 1 base, J lost 3 bases, and 4 bases stayed unmatched.

The sample holds a few counts of this clone. CDR3 region: CASSTGTSGIAKNIQYF. CDR3 coding DNA: TGTGCCAGCAGTACTGGGACTAGCGGGATTGCCAAAAACATTCAGTACTTC. The V gene is TRBV6-2 or TRBV6-3, the J gene TRBJ2-4; the match to TRBD2 covers 13 bases. The J segment lost 1 base and the V segment lost 5 bases, leaving 5 bases of the junction unmatched. Per the germline V gene, CDR1 is MNHEY and CDR2 is SVGEGT. The length of the CDR3 is 17 residues.